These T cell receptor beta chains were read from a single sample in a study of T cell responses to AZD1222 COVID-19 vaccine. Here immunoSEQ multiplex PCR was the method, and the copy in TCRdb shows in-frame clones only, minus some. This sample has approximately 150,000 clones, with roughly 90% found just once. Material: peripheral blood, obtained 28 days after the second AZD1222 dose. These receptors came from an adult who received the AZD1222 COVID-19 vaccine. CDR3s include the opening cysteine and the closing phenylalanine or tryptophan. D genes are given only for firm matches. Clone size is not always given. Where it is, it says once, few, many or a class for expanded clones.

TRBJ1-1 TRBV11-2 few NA CASSLEAAGKAFF TGTGCCAGCAGCTTAGAGGCGGCAGGTAAAGCTTTCTTT
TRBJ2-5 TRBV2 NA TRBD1 CASSDMGQGKETQYF TGTGCCAGCAGTGATATGGGACAGGGAAAAGAGACCCAGTACTTC
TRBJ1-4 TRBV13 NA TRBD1 CASSRRETGGVLAKLFF TGTGCCAGCAGCCGACGAGAGACAGGGGGCGTTTTGGCAAAACTGTTTTTT
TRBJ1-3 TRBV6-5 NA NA CASRRTGSSGNTIYF TGTGCCAGCAGGAGGACCGGGAGCTCTGGAAACACCATATATTTT
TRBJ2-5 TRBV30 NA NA CAWSARSAQETQYF TGTGCCTGGAGTGCGAGGTCCGCTCAAGAGACCCAGTACTTC
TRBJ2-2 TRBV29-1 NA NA CSVGQNTGELFF TGCAGCGTTGGCCAGAACACCGGGGAGCTGTTTTTT
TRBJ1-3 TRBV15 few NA CATSPGPPAASGNTIYF TGTGCCACCAGCCCCGGGCCACCGGCGGCCTCTGGAAACACCATATATTTT
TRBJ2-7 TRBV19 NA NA CASSEPGPYEQYF TGTGCCAGTAGTGAGCCTGGCCCCTACGAGCAGTACTTC
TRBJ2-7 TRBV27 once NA CASSSFPGSSYEQYF TGTGCCAGCAGTTCGTTTCCGGGGAGCTCCTACGAGCAGTACTTC
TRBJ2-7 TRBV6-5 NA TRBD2 CASRGGSSHSYEQYF TGTGCCAGCAGGGGAGGGAGTTCTCACTCCTACGAGCAGTACTTC
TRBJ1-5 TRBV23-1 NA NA CASSHPSGASNNQPQHF TGCGCCAGCAGTCATCCGTCGGGGGCTAGTAACAATCAGCCCCAGCATTTT
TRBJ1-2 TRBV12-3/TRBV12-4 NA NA CASMLQGGYGYTF TGTGCCAGCATGCTACAGGGAGGCTATGGCTACACCTTC
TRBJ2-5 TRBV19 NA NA CASSPTGTETQYF TGTGCCAGTAGTCCAACAGGGACGGAGACCCAGTACTTC
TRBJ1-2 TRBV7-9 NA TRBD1 CASSRDRVWGYTF TGTGCCAGCAGCCGGGACAGGGTCTGGGGCTACACCTTC
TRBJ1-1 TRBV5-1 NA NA CASSLDPFRNTEAFF TGCGCCAGCAGCTTGGACCCCTTCCGAAACACTGAAGCTTTCTTT
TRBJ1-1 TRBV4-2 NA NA CASSQVMGRDEAFF TGTGCCAGCAGCCAAGTAATGGGCAGGGATGAAGCTTTCTTT
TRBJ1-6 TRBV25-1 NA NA CASSERRQSYSPLHF TGTGCCAGCAGTGAACGTAGACAGTCTTATTCACCCCTCCACTTT
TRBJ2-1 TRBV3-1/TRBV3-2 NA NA CASSQMASSNNEQFF TGTGCCAGCAGCCAAATGGCTAGCTCGAATAATGAGCAGTTCTTC
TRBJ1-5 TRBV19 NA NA CASSIWGSNQPQHF TGTGCCAGTAGTATATGGGGAAGCAATCAGCCCCAGCATTTT
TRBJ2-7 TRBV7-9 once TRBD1 CASSLGQGDYDEQYF TGTGCCAGCAGCTTAGGACAGGGGGACTATGACGAGCAGTACTTC
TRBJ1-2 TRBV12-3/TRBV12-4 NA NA CASSLWGNYGYTF TGTGCCAGCAGTCTCTGGGGGAACTATGGCTACACCTTC
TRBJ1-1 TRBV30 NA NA CAWSPRRGLNTEAFF TGTGCCTGGAGTCCCCGAAGGGGGTTGAACACTGAAGCTTTCTTT
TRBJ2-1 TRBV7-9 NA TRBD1 CASSPPDRGHEQFF TGTGCCAGCAGCCCCCCGGACAGGGGCCATGAGCAGTTCTTC
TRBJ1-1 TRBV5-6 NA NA CASSFGGSREAFF TGTGCCAGCAGCTTCGGAGGGTCCCGTGAAGCTTTCTTT
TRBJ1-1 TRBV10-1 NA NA CASISTGMNTEAFF TGCGCCAGCATTTCGACAGGCATGAACACTGAAGCTTTCTTT
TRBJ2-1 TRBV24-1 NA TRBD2 CATSDFSRLGAGIDEQFF TGTGCCACCAGTGATTTCTCTCGACTAGGAGCGGGAATCGATGAGCAGTTCTTC
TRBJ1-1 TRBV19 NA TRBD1 CASNRGLGTEAFF TGTGCCAGTAACAGGGGGCTGGGCACTGAAGCTTTCTTT